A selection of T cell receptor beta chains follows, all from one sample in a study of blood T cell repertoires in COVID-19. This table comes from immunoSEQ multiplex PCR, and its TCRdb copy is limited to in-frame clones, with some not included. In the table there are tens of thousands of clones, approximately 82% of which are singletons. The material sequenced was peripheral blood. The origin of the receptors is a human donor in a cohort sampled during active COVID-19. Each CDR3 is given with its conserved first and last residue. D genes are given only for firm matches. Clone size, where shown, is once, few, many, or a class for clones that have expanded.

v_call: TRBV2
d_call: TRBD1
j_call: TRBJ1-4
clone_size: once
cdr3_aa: CATSNRGTNEKLFF
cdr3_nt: TGTGCCACTTCCAACAGGGGAACTAATGAAAAACTGTTTTTT

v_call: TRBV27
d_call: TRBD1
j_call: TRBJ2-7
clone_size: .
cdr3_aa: CASSLSGQTYEQYF
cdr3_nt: TGTGCCAGCAGTTTATCGGGACAGACCTACGAGCAGTACTTC

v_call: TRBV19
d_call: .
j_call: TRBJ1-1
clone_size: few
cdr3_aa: CASMNRNTEAFF
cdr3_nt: TGTGCCAGTATGAACAGGAACACTGAAGCTTTCTTT

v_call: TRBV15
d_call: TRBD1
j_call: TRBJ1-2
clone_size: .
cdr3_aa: CATATRRTGNGYTF
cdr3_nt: TGTGCCACCGCCACCCGTCGGACAGGCAATGGCTACACCTTC

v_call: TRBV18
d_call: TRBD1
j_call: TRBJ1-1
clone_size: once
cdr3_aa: CASFRGTGNTEAFF
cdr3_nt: TGTGCCAGCTTCAGAGGGACAGGGAACACTGAAGCTTTCTTT

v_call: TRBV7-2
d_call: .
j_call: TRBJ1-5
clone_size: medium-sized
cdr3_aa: CASSLKGGPQHF
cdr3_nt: TGTGCCAGCAGCTTGAAAGGGGGGCCCCAGCATTTT

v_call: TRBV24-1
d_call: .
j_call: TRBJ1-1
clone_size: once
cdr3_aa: CATAGSTEAFF
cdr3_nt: TGTGCCACCGCGGGTTCCACTGAAGCTTTCTTT

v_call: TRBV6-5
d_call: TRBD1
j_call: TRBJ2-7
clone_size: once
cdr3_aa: CASETGNIYEQYF
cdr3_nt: TGTGCCAGCGAGACAGGGAATATCTACGAGCAGTACTTC

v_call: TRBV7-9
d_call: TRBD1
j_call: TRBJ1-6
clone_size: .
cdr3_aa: CASSPRQGENSPLHF
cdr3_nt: TGTGCCAGCAGCCCAAGACAGGGGGAGAATTCACCCCTCCACTTT

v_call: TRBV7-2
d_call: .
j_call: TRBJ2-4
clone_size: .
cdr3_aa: CASSGRKGDIQYF
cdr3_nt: TGTGCCAGCAGCGGCAGGAAAGGGGACATTCAGTACTTC

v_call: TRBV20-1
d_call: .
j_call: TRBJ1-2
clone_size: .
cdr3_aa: CSAGSVDGYTF
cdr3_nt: TGCAGTGCTGGCAGTGTCGATGGCTACACCTTC

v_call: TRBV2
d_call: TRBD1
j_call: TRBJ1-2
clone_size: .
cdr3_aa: CASSEQGQGANGYTF
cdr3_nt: TGTGCCAGCAGTGAGCAAGGACAGGGGGCTAATGGCTACACCTTC

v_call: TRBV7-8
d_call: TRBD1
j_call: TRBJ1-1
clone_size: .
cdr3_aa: CASSLTFRDRANTEAFF
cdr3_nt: TGTGCCAGCAGCCTCACCTTCCGGGACAGGGCGAACACTGAAGCTTTCTTT

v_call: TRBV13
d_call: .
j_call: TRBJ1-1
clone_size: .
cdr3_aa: CASRSYQPGSEAFF
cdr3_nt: TGTGCCAGCAGATCGTATCAGCCGGGTTCGGAAGCTTTCTTT

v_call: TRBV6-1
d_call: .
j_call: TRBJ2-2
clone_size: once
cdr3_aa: CASSEGPAGGELFF
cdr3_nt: TGTGCCAGCAGTGAAGGGCCCGCGGGCGGGGAGCTGTTTTTT

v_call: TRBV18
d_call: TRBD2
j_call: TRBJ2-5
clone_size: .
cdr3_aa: CASSPLTSAYQETQYF
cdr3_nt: TGTGCCAGCTCACCACTGACTAGCGCGTACCAAGAGACCCAGTACTTC

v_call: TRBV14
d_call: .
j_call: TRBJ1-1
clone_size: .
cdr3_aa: CASSRYGGGETEAFF
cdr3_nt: TGTGCCAGCAGCCGCTATGGGGGAGGGGAAACTGAAGCTTTCTTT

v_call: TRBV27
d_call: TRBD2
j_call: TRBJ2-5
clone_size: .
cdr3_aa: CASSLLRGNQETQYF
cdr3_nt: TGTGCCAGCAGTTTATTGCGGGGGAATCAAGAGACCCAGTACTTC

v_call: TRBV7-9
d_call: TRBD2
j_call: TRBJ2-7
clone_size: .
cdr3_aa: CASSDPSGSYEQYF
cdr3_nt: TGTGCCAGCAGCGACCCTAGCGGGAGCTACGAGCAGTACTTC

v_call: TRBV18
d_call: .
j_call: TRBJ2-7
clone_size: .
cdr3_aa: CASSPRQTYEQYF
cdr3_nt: TGTGCCAGCTCACCCCGACAGACCTACGAGCAGTACTTC

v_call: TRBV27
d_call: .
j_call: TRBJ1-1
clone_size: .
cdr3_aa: CASSSTSRGKGTEAFF
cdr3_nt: TGTGCCAGCAGTTCTACTTCCAGGGGAAAGGGGACTGAAGCTTTCTTT

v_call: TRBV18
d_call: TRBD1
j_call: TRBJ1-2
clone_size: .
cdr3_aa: CASSRQGADNYGYTF
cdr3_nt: TGTGCCAGCTCACGACAGGGGGCGGATAACTATGGCTACACCTTC

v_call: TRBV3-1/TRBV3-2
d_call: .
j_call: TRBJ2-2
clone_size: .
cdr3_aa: CASSRSPITGELFF
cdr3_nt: TGTGCCAGCAGCCGAAGCCCCATAACCGGGGAGCTGTTTTTT

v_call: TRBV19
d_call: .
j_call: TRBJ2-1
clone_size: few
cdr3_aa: CASSMTVYNEQFF
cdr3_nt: TGTGCCAGTAGTATGACTGTTTACAATGAGCAGTTCTTC

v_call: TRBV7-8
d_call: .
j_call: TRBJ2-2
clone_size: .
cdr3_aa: CASSPPLRGGELFF
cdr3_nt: TGTGCCAGCAGCCCCCCGCTGCGGGGCGGGGAGCTGTTTTTT

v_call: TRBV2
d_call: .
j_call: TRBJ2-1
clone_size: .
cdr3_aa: CASMKLARNEQFF
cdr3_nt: TGTGCCAGCATGAAGCTAGCCCGCAATGAGCAGTTCTTC

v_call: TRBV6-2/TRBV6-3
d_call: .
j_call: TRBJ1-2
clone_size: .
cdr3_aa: CASSAWRDGYTF
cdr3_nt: TGTGCCAGCAGCGCCTGGAGGGATGGCTACACCTTC

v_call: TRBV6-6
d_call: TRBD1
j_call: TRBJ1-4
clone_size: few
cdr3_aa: CASSQSGQYNEKLFF
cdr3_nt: TGTGCCAGCAGTCAATCGGGACAGTATAATGAAAAACTGTTTTTT

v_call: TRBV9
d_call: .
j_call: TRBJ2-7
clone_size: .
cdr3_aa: CASSPQDRAYEQYF
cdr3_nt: TGTGCCAGCAGCCCACAGGACAGAGCCTACGAGCAGTACTTC

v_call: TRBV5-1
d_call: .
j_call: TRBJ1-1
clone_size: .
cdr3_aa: CASSLIDMNTEAFF
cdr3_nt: TGCGCCAGCAGCTTGATCGACATGAACACTGAAGCTTTCTTT

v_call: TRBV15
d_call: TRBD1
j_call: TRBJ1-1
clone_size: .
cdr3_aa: CATSKGTGGAPYTEAFF
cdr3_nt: TGTGCCACCAGCAAGGGGACAGGGGGCGCCCCTTACACTGAAGCTTTCTTT

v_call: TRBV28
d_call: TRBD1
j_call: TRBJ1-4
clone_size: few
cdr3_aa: CASSSLRDRGPRNEKLFF
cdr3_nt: TGTGCCAGCAGTTCTCTCCGAGACAGGGGGCCACGTAATGAAAAACTGTTTTTT

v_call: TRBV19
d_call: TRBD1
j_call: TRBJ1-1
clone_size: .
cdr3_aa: CASSIGTASLTEAFF
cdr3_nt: TGTGCCAGTAGTATCGGGACAGCTTCTTTGACTGAAGCTTTCTTT

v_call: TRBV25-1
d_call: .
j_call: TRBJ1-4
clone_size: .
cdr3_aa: CASRRGGREKLFF
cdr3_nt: TGTGCCAGCAGGAGGGGGGGGAGGGAAAAACTGTTTTTT

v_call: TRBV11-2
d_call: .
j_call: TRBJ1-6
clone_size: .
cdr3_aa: CASSPETETLKSYNSPLHF
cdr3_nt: TGTGCCAGCAGCCCCGAGACAGAAACCCTTAAATCCTATAATTCACCCCTCCACTTT

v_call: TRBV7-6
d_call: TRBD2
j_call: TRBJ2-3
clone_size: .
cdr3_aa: CASSSGLAETDTQYF
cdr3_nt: TGTGCCAGCAGCTCGGGACTAGCGGAAACAGATACGCAGTATTTT

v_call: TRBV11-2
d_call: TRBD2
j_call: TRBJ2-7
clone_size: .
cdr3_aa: CASSPGTRRGEQYF
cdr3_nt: TGTGCCAGCAGCCCCGGGACTAGAAGGGGCGAGCAGTACTTC

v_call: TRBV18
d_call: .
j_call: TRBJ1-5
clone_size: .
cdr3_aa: CASSPEHSNQPQHF
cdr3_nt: TGTGCCAGCTCACCAGAACATAGCAATCAGCCCCAGCATTTT

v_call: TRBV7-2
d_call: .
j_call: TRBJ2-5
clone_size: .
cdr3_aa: CASSRDRQETQYF
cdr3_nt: TGTGCCAGCAGCCGAGACAGACAAGAGACCCAGTACTTC

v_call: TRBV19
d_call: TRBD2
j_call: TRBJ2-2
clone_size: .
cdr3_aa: CASSSRGGNAGELFF
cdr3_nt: TGTGCCAGTAGTTCGCGGGGGGGCAACGCCGGGGAGCTGTTTTTT

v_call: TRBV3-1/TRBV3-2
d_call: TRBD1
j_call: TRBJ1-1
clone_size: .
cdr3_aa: CAPQGLLGAFF
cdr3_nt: TGTGCCCCACAGGGGCTACTCGGGGCTTTCTTT

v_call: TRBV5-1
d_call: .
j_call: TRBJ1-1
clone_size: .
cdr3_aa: CASSSQTDPWTEAFF
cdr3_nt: TGCGCCAGCAGCTCACAGACGGATCCTTGGACTGAAGCTTTCTTT

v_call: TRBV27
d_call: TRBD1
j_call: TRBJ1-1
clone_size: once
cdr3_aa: CASSLDRGNTEAFF
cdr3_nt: TGTGCCAGCAGCCTGGACAGGGGTAATACTGAAGCTTTCTTT

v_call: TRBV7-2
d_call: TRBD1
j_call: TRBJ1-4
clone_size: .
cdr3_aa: CASGTVKEKLFF
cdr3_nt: TGTGCCAGCGGGACAGTAAAAGAAAAACTGTTTTTT

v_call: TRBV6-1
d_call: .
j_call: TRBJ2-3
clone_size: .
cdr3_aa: CASSALGWVRADTQYF
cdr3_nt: TGTGCCAGCAGTGCTCTAGGTTGGGTGCGGGCAGATACGCAGTATTTT

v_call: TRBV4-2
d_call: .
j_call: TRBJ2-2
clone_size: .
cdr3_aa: CASSQRGQTGELFF
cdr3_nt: TGTGCCAGCAGCCAGCGGGGGCAGACCGGGGAGCTGTTTTTT

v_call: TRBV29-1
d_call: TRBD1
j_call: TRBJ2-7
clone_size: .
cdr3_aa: CSAEGTGSYEQYF
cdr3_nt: TGCAGCGCCGAGGGGACAGGGAGCTACGAGCAGTACTTC

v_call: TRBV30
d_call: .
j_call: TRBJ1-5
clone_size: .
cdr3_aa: CAWSGTNGQPQHF
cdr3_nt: TGTGCCTGGAGTGGGACAAATGGTCAGCCCCAGCATTTT

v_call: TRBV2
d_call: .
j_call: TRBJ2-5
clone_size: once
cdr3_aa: CASRETGFGETQYF
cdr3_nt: TGTGCCAGCAGAGAAACAGGGTTTGGAGAGACCCAGTACTTC

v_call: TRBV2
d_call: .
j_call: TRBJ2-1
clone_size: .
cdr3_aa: CASNRDYNEQFF
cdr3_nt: TGTGCCAGCAACAGGGACTACAATGAGCAGTTCTTC

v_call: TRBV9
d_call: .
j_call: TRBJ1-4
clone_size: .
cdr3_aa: CASSARQAAEKLFF
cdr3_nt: TGTGCCAGCAGCGCTAGACAGGCCGCTGAAAAACTGTTTTTT

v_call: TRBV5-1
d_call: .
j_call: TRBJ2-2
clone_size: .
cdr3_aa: CASSSTVRTRNTGELFF
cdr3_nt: TGCGCCAGCAGCTCGACAGTGCGGACAAGAAACACCGGGGAGCTGTTTTTT

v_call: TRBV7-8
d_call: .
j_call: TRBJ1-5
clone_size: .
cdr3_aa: CASSLGRVRSNQPQHF
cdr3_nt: TGTGCCAGCAGCTTGGGGAGGGTGCGTAGCAATCAGCCCCAGCATTTT

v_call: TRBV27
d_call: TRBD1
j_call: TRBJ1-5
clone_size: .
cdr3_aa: CASSLSRGTGNQPQHF
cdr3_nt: TGTGCCAGCAGTTTATCTCGCGGGACAGGCAATCAGCCCCAGCATTTT

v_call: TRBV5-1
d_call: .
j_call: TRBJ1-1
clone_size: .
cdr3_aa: CASSFGGGNTEAFF
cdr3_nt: TGCGCCAGCAGCTTTGGGGGAGGGAACACTGAAGCTTTCTTT

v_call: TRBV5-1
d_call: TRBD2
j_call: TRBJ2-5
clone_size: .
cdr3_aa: CASSFTQRGIETQYF
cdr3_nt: TGCGCCAGCAGCTTCACCCAGCGGGGGATAGAGACCCAGTACTTC

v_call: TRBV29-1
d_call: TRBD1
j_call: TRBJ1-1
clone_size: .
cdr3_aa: CSVFQGATTEAFF
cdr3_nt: TGCAGCGTTTTTCAGGGGGCGACCACTGAAGCTTTCTTT